The clone carrying this T cell receptor beta chain was picked up a small number of times. Its antigen remains unknown. This entry comes from a study of T cell repertoires in cytomegalovirus infection. Study context: Researchers turned to recently identified HLA-C-restricted CMV epitopes as well as well-studied HLA-B-restricted ones. CMV infection plus the matching HLA type was flagged by public TCR beta signatures.

Each CDR3 protein is one row after TCRdb ran MiXCR on the reads. In the table there are nearly 700,000 distinct CDR3 sequences, 33% of which are singletons. The V gene's germline CDR1 is MNHGY and CDR2 SAAAGT. The CDR3 is 12 residues long. The study's findings and limits: In two of eight donors, the top clonotype was HLA-C-restricted CMV-specific.

J is TRBJ2-1 and V is TRBV6-8; possibly TRBD2 for D (5 bases). The clonotype was recovered from a human donor in good health (CMV status not recorded). Some clones in this sample may be carry-over from other donors' samples. The starting material was cultured PBMCs, obtained from culture after CMV antigen stimulation. The CDR3, as DNA: TGTGTCAGGACTTACCACCGGAATGAGCAGTTCTTC. It is translated as CVRTYHRNEQFF.